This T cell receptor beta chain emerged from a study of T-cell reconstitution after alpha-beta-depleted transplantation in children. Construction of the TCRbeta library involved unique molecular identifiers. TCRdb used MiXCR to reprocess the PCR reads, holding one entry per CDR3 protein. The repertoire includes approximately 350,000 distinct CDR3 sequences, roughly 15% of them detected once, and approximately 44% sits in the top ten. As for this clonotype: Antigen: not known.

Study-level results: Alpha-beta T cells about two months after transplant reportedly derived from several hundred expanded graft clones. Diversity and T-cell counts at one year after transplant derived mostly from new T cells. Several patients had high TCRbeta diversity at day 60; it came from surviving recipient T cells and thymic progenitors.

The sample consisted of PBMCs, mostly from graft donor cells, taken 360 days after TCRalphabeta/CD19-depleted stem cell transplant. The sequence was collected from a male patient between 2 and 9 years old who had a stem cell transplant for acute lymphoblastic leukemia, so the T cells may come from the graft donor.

CDR3 sequence (DNA): TGCGCCAGCATTGGGTCCTCCTACGAGCAGTACTTC. It specifies CASIGSSYEQYF. J is TRBJ2-7 and V is TRBV5-1; D remains ambiguous. Germline CDR1 reads SGHRS; CDR2 reads YFSETQ. Trimming pared 6 bases from V and 0 bases from J, leaving 7 bases between. The CDR3 consists of 12 residues.